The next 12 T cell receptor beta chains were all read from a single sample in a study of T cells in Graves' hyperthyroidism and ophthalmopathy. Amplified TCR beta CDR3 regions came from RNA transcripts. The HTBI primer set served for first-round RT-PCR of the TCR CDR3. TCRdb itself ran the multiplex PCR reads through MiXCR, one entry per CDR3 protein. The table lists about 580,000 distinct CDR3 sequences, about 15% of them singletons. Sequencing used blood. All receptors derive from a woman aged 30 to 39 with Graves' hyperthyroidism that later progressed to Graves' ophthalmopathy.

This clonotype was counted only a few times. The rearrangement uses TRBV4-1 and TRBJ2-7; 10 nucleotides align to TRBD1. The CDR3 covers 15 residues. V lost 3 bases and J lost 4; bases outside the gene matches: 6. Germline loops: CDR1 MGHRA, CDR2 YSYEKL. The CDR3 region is CASSQYPGQGYEQYF. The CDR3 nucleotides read TGCGCCAGCAGCCAGTACCCGGGACAGGGGTACGAGCAGTACTTC.

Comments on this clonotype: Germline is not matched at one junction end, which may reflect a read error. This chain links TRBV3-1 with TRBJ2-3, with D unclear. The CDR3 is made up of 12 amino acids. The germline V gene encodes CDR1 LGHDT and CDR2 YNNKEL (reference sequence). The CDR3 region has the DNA TGTACCAGCAGCCAAGTAGGAGATACGCAGTATTTT. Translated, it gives CTSSQVGDTQYF.

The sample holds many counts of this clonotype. The CDR3 DNA reads TGTGCCAGCAGCTTACAGAATCTCAATCAGCCCCAGCATTTT. This translates into CASSLQNLNQPQHF. The V gene is TRBV7-2, the J gene TRBJ1-5, with no clear D. This CDR3 comprises 14 residues. Trimming cost V 2 bases and J 3 bases, with 8 bases left between them. Germline V gene sequence: CDR1 SGHTA, CDR2 FQGNSA. The whole variable domain, filled in from reference TRBV7-2 and TRBJ1-5, reads GAGVSQSPSNKVTEKGKDVELRCDPISGHTALYWYRQSLGQGLEFLIYFQGNSAPDKSGLPSDRFSAERTGGSVSTLTIQRTQQEDSAVYLCASSLQNLNQPQHFGDGTRLSIL.

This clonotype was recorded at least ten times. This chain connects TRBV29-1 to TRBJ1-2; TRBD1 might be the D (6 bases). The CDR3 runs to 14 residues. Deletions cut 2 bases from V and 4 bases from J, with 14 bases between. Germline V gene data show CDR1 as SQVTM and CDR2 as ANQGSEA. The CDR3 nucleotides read TGCAGCGTTGAAAGATCCCAGGGGAGCTATGGCTACACCTTC. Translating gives CSVERSQGSYGYTF.

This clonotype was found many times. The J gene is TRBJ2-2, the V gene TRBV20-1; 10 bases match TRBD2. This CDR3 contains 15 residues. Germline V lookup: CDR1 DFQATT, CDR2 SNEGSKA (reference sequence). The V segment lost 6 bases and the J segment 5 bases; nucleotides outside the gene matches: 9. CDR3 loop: CSAPGLADPTGELFF. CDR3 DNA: TGCAGTGCGCCCGGACTAGCGGACCCGACCGGGGAGCTGTTTTTT.

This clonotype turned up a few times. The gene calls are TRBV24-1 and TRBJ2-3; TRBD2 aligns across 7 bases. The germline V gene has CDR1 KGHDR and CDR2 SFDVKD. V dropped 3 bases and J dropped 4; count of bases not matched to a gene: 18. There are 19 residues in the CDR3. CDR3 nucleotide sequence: TGTGCCACCAGTGATGTGATTAGCGGGCCGATGAGGGCCCCAGATACGCAGTATTTT. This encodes CATSDVISGPMRAPDTQYF.

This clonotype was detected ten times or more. The CDR3 region is CATSDSPGSNQPQHF. The CDR3 nucleotides are TGTGCCACCAGTGATTCCCCGGGTTCCAATCAGCCCCAGCATTTT. The chain employs TRBV24-1 and TRBJ1-5, with no clear D. The CDR3 extends over 15 amino acids. Trimming removed 2 bases at V and 3 bases at J, with 10 bases between. Germline V gene data show CDR1 as KGHDR and CDR2 as SFDVKD.

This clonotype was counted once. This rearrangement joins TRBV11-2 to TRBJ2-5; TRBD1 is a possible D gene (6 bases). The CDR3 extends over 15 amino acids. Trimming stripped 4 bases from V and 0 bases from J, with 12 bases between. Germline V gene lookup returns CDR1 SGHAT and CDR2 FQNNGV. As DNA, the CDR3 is TGTGCCAGCAGCTCGTGGACAGATTACCAAGAGACCCAGTACTTC. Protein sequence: CASSSWTDYQETQYF.

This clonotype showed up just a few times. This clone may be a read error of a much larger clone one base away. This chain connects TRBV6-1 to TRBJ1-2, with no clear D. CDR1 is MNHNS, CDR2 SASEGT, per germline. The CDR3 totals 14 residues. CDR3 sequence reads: CASSEYKVNYDYTF. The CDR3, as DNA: TGTGCCAGCAGTGAATATAAGGTCAACTATGACTACACCTTC.

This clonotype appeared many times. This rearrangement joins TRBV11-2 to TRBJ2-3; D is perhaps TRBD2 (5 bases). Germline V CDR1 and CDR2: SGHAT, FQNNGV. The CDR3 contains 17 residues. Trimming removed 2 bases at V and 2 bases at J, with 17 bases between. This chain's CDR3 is CASSLTVRTQLTDTQYF. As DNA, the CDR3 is TGTGCCAGCAGCTTAACTGTCCGGACTCAACTCACAGATACGCAGTATTTT.

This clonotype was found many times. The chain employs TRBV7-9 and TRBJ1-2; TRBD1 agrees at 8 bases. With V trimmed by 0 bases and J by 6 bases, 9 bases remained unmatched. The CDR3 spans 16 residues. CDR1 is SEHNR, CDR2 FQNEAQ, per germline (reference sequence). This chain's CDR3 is CASSLAWPGGSDGYTF. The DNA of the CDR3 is TGTGCCAGCAGCTTAGCATGGCCAGGGGGCTCGGATGGCTACACCTTC.

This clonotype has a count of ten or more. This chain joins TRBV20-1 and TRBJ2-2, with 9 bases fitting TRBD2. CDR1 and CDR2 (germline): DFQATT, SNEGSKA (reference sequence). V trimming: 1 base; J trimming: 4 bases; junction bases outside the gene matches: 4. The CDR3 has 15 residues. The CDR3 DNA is TGCAGTGCTAGAGGCAATAGCGGGGGCACCGGGGAGCTGTTTTTT. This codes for CSARGNSGGTGELFF.